The following is a T cell receptor (beta chain) sequence with its context. PCR was performed using 60 Vbeta and 13 Jbeta primers. Generated by immunoSEQ multiplex PCR, the TCRdb table keeps only in-frame clones and is missing some. The sample has roughly 220,000 clones, 60% to 80% seen once. This specimen belongs to a study of cytomegalovirus exposure and HLA in healthy donors. The source is a young woman in good health and CMV-seronegative. The sequenced sample was PBMCs.

The CDR3 spells CASTMGRWASTEAFF. The CDR3 DNA reads TGTGCCAGCACGATGGGGCGATGGGCGAGCACTGAAGCTTTCTTT. The J gene is TRBJ1-1, the V gene TRBV6-1; D may be TRBD1 (5 bases). The length of the CDR3 is 15 residues. V lost 7 bases, J lost 4 bases, and 19 bases lay in between. From germline, CDR1 is MNHNS and CDR2 SASEGT.